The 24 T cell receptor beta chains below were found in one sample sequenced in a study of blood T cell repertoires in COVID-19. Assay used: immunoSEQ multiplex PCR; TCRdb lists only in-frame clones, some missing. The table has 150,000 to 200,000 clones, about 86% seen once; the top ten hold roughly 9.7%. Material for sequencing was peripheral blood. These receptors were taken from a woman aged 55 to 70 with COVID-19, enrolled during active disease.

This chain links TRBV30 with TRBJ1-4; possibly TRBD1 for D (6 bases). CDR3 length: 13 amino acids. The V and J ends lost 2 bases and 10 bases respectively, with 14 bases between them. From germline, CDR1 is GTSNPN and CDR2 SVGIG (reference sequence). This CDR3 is CAWSPSGGRKLFF. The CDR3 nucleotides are TGTGCCTGGAGTCCCTCGGGGGGCCGAAAACTGTTTTTT.

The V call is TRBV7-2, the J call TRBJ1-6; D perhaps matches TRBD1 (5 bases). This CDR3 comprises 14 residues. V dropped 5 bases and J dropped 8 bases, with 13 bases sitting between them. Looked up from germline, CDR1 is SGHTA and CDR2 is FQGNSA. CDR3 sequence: CASSAQRQYSPLHF. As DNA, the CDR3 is TGTGCCAGCAGCGCCCAGAGACAGTATTCACCCCTCCACTTT.

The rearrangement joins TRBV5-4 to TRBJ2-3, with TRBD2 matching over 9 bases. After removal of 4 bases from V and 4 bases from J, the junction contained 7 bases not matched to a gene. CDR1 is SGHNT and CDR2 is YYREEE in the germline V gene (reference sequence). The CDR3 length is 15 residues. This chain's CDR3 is CASSRSGRGSDTQYF. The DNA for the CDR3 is TGTGCCAGCAGCCGTAGCGGGAGAGGATCAGATACGCAGTATTTT.

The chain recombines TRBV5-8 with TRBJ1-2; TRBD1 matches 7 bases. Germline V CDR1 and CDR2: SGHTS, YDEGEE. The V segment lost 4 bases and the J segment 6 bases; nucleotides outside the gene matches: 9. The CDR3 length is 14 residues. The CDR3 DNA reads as TGTGCCAGCAGCAAAAACAGGGGAAGGGATGGCTACACCTTC. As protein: CASSKNRGRDGYTF.

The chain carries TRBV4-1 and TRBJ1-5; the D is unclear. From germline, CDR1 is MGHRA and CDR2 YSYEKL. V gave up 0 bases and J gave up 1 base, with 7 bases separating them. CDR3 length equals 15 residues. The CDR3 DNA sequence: TGCGCCAGCAGCCAAGATGGGAGGAGCAATCAGCCCCAGCATTTT. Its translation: CASSQDGRSNQPQHF.

The CDR3 spells CASRIQGGNTEAFF. The DNA of the CDR3 is TGTGCCAGCAGGATCCAGGGGGGAAACACTGAAGCTTTCTTT. The chain links TRBV7-8 to TRBJ1-1, with 7 nucleotides matching TRBD1. Germline V gene data show CDR1 as SGHVS and CDR2 as FQNEAQ. The length of the CDR3 is 14 residues. With V trimmed by 6 bases and J by 2 bases, 6 bases remained unmatched.

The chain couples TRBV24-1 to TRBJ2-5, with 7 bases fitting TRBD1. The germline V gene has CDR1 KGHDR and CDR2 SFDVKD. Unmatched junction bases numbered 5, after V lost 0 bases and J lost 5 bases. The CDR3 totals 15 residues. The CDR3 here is CATSDLRDSRETQYF. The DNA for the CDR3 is TGTGCCACCAGTGATTTGAGGGACAGCCGGGAGACCCAGTACTTC.

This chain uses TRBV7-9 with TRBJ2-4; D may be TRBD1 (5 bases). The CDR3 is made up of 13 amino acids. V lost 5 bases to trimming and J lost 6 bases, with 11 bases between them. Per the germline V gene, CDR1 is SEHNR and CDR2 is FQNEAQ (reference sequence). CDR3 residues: CASSQGVLNIQYF. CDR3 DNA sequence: TGTGCCAGCAGCCAAGGGGTCCTAAACATTCAGTACTTC. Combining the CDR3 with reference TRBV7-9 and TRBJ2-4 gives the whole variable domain DTGVSQNPRHKITKRGQNVTFRCDPISEHNRLYWYRQTLGQGPEFLTYFQNEAQLEKSRLLSDRFSAERPKGSFSTLEIQRTEQGDSAMYLCASSQGVLNIQYFGAGTRLSVL.

The CDR3 bases are TGTGCCAGTAGCCTCACCGCCCCAGGGGCAGTGAGGGCCAACGTCCTGACTTTC. It yields the protein CASSLTAPGAVRANVLTF. This chain connects TRBV19 to TRBJ2-6; D possibly corresponds to TRBD1 (6 bases). There are 18 residues in the CDR3. V shed 6 bases and J shed 5 bases, with 23 bases lying between them. Germline-derived CDR1 and CDR2 are LNHDA and SQIVND (reference sequence).

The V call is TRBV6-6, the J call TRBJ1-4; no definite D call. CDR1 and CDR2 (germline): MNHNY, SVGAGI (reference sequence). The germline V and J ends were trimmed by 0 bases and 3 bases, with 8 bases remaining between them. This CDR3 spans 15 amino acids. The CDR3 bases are TGTGCCAGCAGTTACTCGAACGGAGCTAATGAAAAACTGTTTTTT. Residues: CASSYSNGANEKLFF.

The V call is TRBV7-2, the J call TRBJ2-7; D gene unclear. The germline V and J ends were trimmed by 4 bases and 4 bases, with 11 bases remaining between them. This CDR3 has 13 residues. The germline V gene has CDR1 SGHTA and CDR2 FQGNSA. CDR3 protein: CASSSIDMYEQYF. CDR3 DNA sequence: TGTGCCAGCAGCTCCATAGACATGTACGAGCAGTACTTC.

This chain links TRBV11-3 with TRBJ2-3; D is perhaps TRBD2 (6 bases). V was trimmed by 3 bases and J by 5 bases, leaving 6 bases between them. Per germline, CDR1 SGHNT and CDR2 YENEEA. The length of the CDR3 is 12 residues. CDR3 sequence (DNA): TGTGCCAGCAGCTTTAGCGGAGATACGCAGTATTTT. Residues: CASSFSGDTQYF.

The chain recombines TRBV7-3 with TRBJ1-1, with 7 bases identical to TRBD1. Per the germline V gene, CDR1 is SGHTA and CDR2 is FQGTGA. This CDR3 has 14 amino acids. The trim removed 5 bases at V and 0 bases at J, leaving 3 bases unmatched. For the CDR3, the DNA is TGTGCCAGCAGCCTGGGGACAGTGAACACTGAAGCTTTCTTT. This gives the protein CASSLGTVNTEAFF.

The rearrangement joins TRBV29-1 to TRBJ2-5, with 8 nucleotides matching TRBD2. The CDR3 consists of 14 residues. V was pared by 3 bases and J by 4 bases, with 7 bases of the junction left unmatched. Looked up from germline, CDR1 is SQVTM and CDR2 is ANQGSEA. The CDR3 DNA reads TGCAGCGTTGATCCCGGGAGGGTTCGAGAGACCCAGTACTTC. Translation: CSVDPGRVRETQYF. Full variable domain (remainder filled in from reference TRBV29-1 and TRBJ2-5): SAVISQKPSRDICQRGTSLTIQCQVDSQVTMMFWYRQQPGQSLTLIATANQGSEATYESGFVIDKFPISRPNLTFSTLTVSNMSPEDSSIYLCSVDPGRVRETQYFGPGTRLLVL.

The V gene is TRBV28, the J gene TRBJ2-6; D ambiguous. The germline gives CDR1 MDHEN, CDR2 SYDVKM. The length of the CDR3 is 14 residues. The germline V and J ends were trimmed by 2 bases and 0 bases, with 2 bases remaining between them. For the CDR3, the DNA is TGTGCCAGCAGTTTACTCTCTGGGGCCAACGTCCTGACTTTC. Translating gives CASSLLSGANVLTF.

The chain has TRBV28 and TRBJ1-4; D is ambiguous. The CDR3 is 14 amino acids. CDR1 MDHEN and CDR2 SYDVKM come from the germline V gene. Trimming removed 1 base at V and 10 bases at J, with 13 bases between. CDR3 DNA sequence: TGTGCCAGCAGTTTATCGCAGGATTGGGTAAAACTGTTTTTT. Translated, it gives CASSLSQDWVKLFF.

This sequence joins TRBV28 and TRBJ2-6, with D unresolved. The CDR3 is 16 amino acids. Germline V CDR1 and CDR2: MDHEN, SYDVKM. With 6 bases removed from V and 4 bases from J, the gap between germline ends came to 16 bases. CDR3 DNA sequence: TGTGCCAGCAGCGCTATAGATCATTTGGGGGCCAACGTCCTGACTTTC. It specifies CASSAIDHLGANVLTF.

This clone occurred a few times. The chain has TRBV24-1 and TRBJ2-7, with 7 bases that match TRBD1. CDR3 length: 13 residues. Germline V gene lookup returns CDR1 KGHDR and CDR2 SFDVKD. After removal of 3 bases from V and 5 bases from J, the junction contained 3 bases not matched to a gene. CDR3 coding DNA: TGTGCCACCAGTGATATGACAGGGAACGAGCAGTACTTC. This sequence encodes CATSDMTGNEQYF.

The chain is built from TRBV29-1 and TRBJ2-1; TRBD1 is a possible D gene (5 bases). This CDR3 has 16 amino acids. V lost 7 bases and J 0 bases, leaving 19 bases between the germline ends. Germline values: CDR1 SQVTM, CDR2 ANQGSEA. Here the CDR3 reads CSGQDTLLSSYNEQFF. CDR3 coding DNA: TGCAGCGGGCAGGACACACTTCTAAGCTCCTACAATGAGCAGTTCTTC.

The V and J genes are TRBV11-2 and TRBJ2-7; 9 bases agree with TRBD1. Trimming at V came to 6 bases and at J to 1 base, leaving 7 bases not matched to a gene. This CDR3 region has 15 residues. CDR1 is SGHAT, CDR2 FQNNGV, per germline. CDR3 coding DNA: TGTGCCAGCAGTTTCGGACAGGGGAGTTCCTACGAGCAGTACTTC. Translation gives CASSFGQGSSYEQYF.

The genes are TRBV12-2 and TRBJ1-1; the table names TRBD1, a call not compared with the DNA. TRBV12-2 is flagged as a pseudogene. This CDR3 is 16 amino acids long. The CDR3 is CASRSTWKGARPEAFF. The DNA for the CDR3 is TGTGCAAGTCGCTCTACGTGGAAGGGGGCGCGACCTGAAGCTTTCTTT.

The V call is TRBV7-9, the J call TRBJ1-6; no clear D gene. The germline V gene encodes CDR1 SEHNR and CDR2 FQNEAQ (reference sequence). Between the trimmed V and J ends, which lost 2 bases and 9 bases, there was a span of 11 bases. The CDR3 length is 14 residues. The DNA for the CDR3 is TGTGCCAGCAGCTTATCCCGGTCGGGTTCACCCCTCCACTTT. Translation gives CASSLSRSGSPLHF.

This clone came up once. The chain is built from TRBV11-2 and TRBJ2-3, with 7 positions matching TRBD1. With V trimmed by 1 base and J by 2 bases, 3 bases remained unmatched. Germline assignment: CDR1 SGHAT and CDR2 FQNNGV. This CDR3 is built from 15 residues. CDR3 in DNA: TGTGCCAGCAGCTTAGCGGGACAGCTCACAGATACGCAGTATTTT. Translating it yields CASSLAGQLTDTQYF.

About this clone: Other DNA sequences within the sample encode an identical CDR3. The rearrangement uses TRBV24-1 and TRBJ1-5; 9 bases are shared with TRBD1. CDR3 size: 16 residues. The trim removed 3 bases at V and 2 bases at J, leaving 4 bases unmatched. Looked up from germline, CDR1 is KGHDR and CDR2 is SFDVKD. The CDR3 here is CATSDPGQGGNQPQHF. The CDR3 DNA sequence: TGTGCCACCAGTGATCCGGGACAGGGTGGCAATCAGCCCCAGCATTTT.